The next 8 T cell receptor beta chains were all read from a single sample in a study of T cell repertoires in cytomegalovirus infection. One entry per CDR3 protein results from TCRdb running MiXCR on the reads. This sample has hundreds of thousands of distinct CDR3 sequences, with 20% to 25% found just once. Sequencing input: CD8+ T cells from PBMCs. The receptor set was obtained from a human donor in good health (CMV status not recorded). Some clones in this sample may be carry-over from other donors' samples.

A note on this clonotype: Possible read error: a much larger clone is one base away. The chain carries TRBV7-6 and TRBJ2-7, with D perhaps matching TRBD2 (7 bases). Germline-derived CDR1 and CDR2 are SGHVS and FNYEAQ. The CDR3 covers 13 residues. The CDR3 coding sequence is TGTGTCAGCAGCCCAGGGGAGGGATACGAGCAGTACGTC. It yields the protein CVSSPGEGYEQYV.

The chain recombines TRBV20-1 with TRBJ2-1; 7 bases line up with TRBD1. This CDR3 contains 13 residues. The ends lost 4 bases at V and 5 bases at J; junction bases unmatched: 5. Germline CDR1 reads DFQATT; CDR2 reads SNEGSKA (reference sequence). The CDR3 reads CSATDRANNEQFF. The DNA of the CDR3 is TGCAGTGCTACAGACAGGGCCAACAATGAGCAGTTCTTC.

The V call is TRBV13, the J call TRBJ2-5; 8 bases match TRBD1. The germline V gene encodes CDR1 PRHDT and CDR2 FYEKMQ (reference sequence). Unmatched junction bases numbered 5, after V lost 1 base and J lost 4 bases. CDR3 length: 15 amino acids. The CDR3 loop is CASSLEPRGRETQYF. CDR3 in DNA: TGTGCCAGCAGCTTAGAGCCCAGGGGGCGAGAGACCCAGTACTTC.

This clonotype was recorded a few times. The chain combines TRBV6-2 or TRBV6-3 with TRBJ1-5; TRBD1 matches 10 bases. The germline V gene encodes CDR1 MNHEY and CDR2 SVGEGT. This CDR3 region has 18 residues. V shed 6 bases, J shed 0 bases, and the junction held 11 bases outside the gene matches. CDR3 region: CASRPLTRDRGSNQPQHF. Here the CDR3 DNA reads TGTGCCAGCAGACCCCTAACCCGGGACAGGGGTAGCAATCAGCCCCAGCATTTT.

This clonotype was observed many times. V is TRBV6-1 and J is TRBJ2-1; a weak D match, TRBD2 (5 bases). This CDR3 spans 18 amino acids. Trimming took 5 bases from V and 3 from J, leaving 23 bases between them. Germline V lookup: CDR1 MNHNS, CDR2 SASEGT. The CDR3 here is CASSYTSGYLPDYNEQFF. Here the CDR3 DNA reads TGTGCCAGCAGTTATACAAGCGGTTACCTCCCGGACTACAATGAGCAGTTCTTC.

The rearrangement links TRBV4-1 to TRBJ2-3, with D uncertain. Germline CDR1 reads MGHRA; CDR2 reads YSYEKL. Trimming took off 0 bases at V and 4 bases at J, with 11 bases between the two ends. CDR3 size: 15 residues. The DNA of the CDR3 is TGCGCCAGCAGCCAAGATGAATTAGGTCCAGATACGCAGTATTTT. It encodes CASSQDELGPDTQYF.

The rearrangement joins TRBV4-1 to TRBJ2-3; tentative D call: TRBD1 (6 bases). The germline V and J ends were trimmed by 3 bases and 0 bases, with 13 bases remaining between them. There are 16 residues in the CDR3. Germline loops: CDR1 MGHRA, CDR2 YSYEKL. The CDR3 region is CASSHRTVGSTDTQYF. DNA of the CDR3: TGCGCCAGCAGCCATAGGACAGTCGGCAGCACAGATACGCAGTATTTT.

Written as DNA, the CDR3 is TGCGCCAGCAGCCAAGAACAGAACCGCGAGCAGTTCTTC. Translating gives CASSQEQNREQFF. This rearrangement joins TRBV4-1 to TRBJ2-1, with D unresolved. The CDR3 extends over 13 amino acids. V was shortened by 0 bases and J by 10 bases, with 10 bases between the two germline ends. Per germline, CDR1 MGHRA and CDR2 YSYEKL.